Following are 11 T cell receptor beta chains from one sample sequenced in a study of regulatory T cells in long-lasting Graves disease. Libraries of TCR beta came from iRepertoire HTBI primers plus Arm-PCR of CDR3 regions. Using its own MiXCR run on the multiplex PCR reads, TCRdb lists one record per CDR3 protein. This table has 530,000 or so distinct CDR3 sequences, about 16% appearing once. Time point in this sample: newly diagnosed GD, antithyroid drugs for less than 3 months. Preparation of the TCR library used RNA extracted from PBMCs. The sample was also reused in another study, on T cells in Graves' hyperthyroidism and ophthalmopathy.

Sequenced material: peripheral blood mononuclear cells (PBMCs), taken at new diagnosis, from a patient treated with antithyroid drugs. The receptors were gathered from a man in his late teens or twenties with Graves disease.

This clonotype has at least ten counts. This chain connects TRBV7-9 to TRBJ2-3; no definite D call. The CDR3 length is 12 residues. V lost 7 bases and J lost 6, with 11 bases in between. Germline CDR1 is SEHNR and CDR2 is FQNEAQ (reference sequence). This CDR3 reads CASNILVDTQYF. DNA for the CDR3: TGTGCCAGCAACATCCTGGTGGATACGCAGTATTTT. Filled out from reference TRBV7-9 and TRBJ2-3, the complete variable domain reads DTGVSQNPRHKITKRGQNVTFRCDPISEHNRLYWYRQTLGQGPEFLTYFQNEAQLEKSRLLSDRFSAERPKGSFSTLEIQRTEQGDSAMYLCASNILVDTQYFGPGTRLTVL.

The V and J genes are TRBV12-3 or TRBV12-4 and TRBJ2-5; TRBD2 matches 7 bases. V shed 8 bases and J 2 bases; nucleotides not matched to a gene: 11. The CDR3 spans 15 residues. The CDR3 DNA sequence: TGTGCCAGCGGGTTAATTGGGGGGGGGCAAGAGACCCAGTACTTC. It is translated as CASGLIGGGQETQYF.

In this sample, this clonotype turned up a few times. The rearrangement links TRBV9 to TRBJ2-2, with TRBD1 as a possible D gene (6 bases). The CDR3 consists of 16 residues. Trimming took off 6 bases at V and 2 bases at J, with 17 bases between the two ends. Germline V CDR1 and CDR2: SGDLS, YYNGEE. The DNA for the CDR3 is TGTGCCAGCACCCACCCCGCAGGGGCTAACACCGGGGAGCTGTTTTTT. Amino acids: CASTHPAGANTGELFF.

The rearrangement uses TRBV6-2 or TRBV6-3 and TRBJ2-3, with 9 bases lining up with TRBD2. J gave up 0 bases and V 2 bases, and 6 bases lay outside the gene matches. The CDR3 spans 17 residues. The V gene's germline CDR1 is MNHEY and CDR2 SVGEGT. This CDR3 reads CASSYTASGISTDTQYF. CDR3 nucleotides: TGTGCCAGCAGTTACACTGCTAGCGGGATTAGCACAGATACGCAGTATTTT.

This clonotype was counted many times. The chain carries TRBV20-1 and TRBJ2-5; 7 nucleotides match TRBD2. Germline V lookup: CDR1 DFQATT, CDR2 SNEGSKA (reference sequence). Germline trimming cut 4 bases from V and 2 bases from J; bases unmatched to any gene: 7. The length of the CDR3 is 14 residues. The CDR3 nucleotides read TGCAGTGCTACTGGCGGGAGATGGCAAGAGACCCAGTACTTC. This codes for CSATGGRWQETQYF.

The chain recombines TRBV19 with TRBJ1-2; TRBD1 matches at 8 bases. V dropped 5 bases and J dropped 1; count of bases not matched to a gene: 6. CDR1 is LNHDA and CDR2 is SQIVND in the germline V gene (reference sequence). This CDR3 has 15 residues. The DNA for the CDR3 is TGTGCCAGTAGTGTCGGGACAGGCTATAACTATGGCTACACCTTC. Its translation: CASSVGTGYNYGYTF. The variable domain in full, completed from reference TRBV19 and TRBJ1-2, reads DGGITQSPKYLFRKEGQNVTLSCEQNLNHDAMYWYRQDPGQGLRLIYYSQIVNDFQKGDIAEGYSVSREKKESFPLTVTSAQKNPTAFYLCASSVGTGYNYGYTFGSGTRLTVV.

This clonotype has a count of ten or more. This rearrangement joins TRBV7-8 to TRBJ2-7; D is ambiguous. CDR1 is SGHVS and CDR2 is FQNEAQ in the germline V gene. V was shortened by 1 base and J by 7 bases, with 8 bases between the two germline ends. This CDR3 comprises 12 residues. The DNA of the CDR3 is TGTGCCAGCAGCTTAGACTTGCGGGAGCAGTACTTC. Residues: CASSLDLREQYF.

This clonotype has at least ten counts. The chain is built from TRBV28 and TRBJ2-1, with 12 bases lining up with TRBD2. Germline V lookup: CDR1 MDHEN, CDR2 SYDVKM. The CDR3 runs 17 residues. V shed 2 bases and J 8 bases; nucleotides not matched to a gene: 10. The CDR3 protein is CASSLVSSGRVGHEQFF. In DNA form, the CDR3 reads TGTGCCAGCAGTTTAGTCTCTAGCGGGAGGGTAGGCCATGAGCAGTTCTTC.

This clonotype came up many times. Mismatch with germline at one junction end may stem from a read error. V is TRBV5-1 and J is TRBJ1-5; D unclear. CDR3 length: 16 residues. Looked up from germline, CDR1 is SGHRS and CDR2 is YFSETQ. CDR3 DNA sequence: TGTGCCAGCAGAGCGGGAAGGGAATATAGCAATCAGCCCCAGCATTTT. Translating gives CASRAGREYSNQPQHF.

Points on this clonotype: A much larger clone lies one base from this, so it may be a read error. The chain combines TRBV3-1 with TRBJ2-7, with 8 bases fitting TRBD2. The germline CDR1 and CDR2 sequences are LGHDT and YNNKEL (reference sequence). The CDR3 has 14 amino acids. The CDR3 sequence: CVSSPPGLVHEQYF. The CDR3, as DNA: TGTGTCAGCAGCCCCCCGGGACTAGTCCACGAGCAGTACTTC.

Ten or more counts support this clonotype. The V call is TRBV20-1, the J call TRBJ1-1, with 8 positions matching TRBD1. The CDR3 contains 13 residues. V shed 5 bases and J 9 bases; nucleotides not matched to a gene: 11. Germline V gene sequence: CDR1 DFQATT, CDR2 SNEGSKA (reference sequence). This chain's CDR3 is CSASGQGTYQAFF. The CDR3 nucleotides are TGCAGTGCTTCTGGACAGGGAACATATCAAGCTTTCTTT.